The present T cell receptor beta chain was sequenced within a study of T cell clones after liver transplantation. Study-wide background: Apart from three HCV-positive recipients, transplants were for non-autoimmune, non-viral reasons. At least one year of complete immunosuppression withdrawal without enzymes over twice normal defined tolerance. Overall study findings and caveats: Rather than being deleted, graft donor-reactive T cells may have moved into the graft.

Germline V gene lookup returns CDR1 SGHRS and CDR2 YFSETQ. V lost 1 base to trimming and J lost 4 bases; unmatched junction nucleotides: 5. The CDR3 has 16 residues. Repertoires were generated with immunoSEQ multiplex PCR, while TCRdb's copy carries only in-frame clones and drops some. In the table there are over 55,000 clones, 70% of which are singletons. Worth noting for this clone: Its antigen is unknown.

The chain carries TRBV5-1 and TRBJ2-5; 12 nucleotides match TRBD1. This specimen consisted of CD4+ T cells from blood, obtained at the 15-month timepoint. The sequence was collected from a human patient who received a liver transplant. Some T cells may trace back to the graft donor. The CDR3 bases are TGCGCCAGCAGCTTGACGGGACAGGGGGCGCGAGAGACCCAGTACTTC. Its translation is CASSLTGQGARETQYF. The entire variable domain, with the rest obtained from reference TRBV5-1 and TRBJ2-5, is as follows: KAGVTQTPRYLIKTRGQQVTLSCSPISGHRSVSWYQQTPGQGLQFLFEYFSETQRNKGNFPGRFSGRQFSNSRSEMNVSTLELGDSALYLCASSLTGQGARETQYFGPGTRLLVL.